The 10 T cell receptor beta chains listed next were all sequenced from one sample in a study of shared clonotypes between healthy human individuals (dated by TCRdb to the early 2020s). Receptor libraries were prepared by the immunoSEQ multiplex PCR assay. TCRdb retrieved this table from immuneACCESS and kept in-frame rearrangements only. Not all clones are present; in checked studies, unresolved V genes account for under half, and no reason is known for the remainder. In all, the sample holds under 2,000,000 clones, and approximately 94% of those were seen once. Jointly, the top ten make up under 1.5% of the sample. CD8 naive samples consisted of CD45RO-negative cells that were positively selected for CCR7, yielding a CD45RA+CCR7+ population without TemRA cells. Sequencing was done on a sample of naive CD8+ T cells sorted from blood. This specimen's cell subset or site label, per the study, means: CD45RA+CCR7+. The source of these receptors is a man aged 18 to 30 in good health.

V gene TRBV9 combines with J gene TRBJ1-6, with D possibly TRBD1 on 5 matching bases. Germline V gene sequence: CDR1 SGDLS, CDR2 YYNGEE. The CDR3 contains 17 residues. Trimming stripped 0 bases from V and 0 bases from J, with 10 bases between. CDR3 DNA: TGTGCCAGCAGCGTAGAAGGCAGGGCCTCCTATAATTCACCCCTCCACTTT. Encoded protein: CASSVEGRASYNSPLHF. Complete variable domain (other parts from reference TRBV9 and TRBJ1-6): DSGVTQTPKHLITATGQRVTLRCSPRSGDLSVYWYQQSLDQGLQFLIQYYNGEERAKGNILERFSAQQFPDLHSELNLSSLELGDSALYFCASSVEGRASYNSPLHFGNGTRLTVT.

This sequence joins TRBV13 and TRBJ2-3; D not resolved. The germline CDR1 and CDR2 sequences are PRHDT and FYEKMQ (reference sequence). This CDR3 contains 18 residues. V lost 6 bases and J 1 base, leaving 23 bases between the germline ends. The CDR3 DNA is TGTGCCAGCAGGGGCCTAACCGAAGACCCGGACCGCACAGATACGCAGTATTTT. As protein: CASRGLTEDPDRTDTQYF.

J is TRBJ2-5 and V is TRBV9; TRBD1 might be the D (6 bases). There are 15 residues in the CDR3. With 0 bases removed from V and 5 bases from J, the gap between germline ends came to 14 bases. The germline V gene encodes CDR1 SGDLS and CDR2 YYNGEE. Here the CDR3 DNA reads TGTGCCAGCAGCGTAGGTGGGGGCCAGGGGGAGACCCAGTACTTC. It translates to CASSVGGGQGETQYF.

The chain has TRBV6-1 and TRBJ2-7; D remains unclear. From germline, CDR1 is MNHNS and CDR2 SASEGT. This CDR3 is built from 13 residues. Deletions cut 8 bases from V and 0 bases from J, with 11 bases between. The chain's CDR3 is CASRRESSYEQYF. The DNA of the CDR3 is TGTGCCAGCCGGAGAGAAAGCTCCTACGAGCAGTACTTC.

The chain is built from TRBV11-2 and TRBJ2-2, with D perhaps TRBD2 (7 bases). The germline V and J ends were trimmed by 5 bases and 4 bases, with 14 bases remaining between them. CDR1 is SGHAT and CDR2 is FQNNGV in the germline V gene. CDR3 length equals 15 residues. The CDR3 region is CASSPRGGGTGELFF. The CDR3 coding sequence is TGTGCCAGCAGCCCGAGGGGGGGTGGCACCGGGGAGCTGTTTTTT.

Of note for this clone: Different DNA sequences within this sample yield the same CDR3. The V gene is TRBV7-3, the J gene TRBJ2-2, with D maybe TRBD1 (5 bases). This CDR3 has 15 residues. Germline lookup yields CDR1 SGHTA and CDR2 FQGTGA. The V end was cut by 2 bases, the J end by 6 bases, with 13 bases between. CDR3 bases: TGTGCCAGCAGCTTAGTTGCTGGGGCGGCCGGGGAGCTGTTTTTT. It is translated as CASSLVAGAAGELFF.

The rearrangement joins TRBV2 to TRBJ2-7; no definite D call. Per the germline V gene, CDR1 is SNHLY and CDR2 is FYNNEI. V shed 2 bases and J shed 4 bases, with 15 bases lying between them. The CDR3 is 15 residues long. CDR3 nucleotide sequence: TGTGCCAGCAGTGAATCGGGCGATACCGTGTACGAGCAGTACTTC. It codes for CASSESGDTVYEQYF.

The chain joins TRBV30 to TRBJ2-7; no definite D call. Germline loops: CDR1 GTSNPN, CDR2 SVGIG (reference sequence). The CDR3 covers 14 residues. Trimming shortened V by 3 bases and J by 2 bases, and 14 bases separated the two germline ends. The CDR3 region is CAWRANINTYEQYF. The CDR3 nucleotides read TGTGCCTGGAGGGCCAATATCAATACCTACGAGCAGTACTTC.

This clone was seen a handful of times. Within the sample, other DNA sequences also encode this same CDR3. This chain uses TRBV27 with TRBJ2-7; D might be TRBD1 (6 bases). The germline V gene encodes CDR1 MNHEY and CDR2 SMNVEV (reference sequence). The V and J ends lost 2 bases and 1 base respectively, with 6 bases between them. This CDR3 has 13 residues. As DNA, the CDR3 is TGTGCCAGCAGTTTAACAGGGTCCTACGAGCAGTACTTC. Residues: CASSLTGSYEQYF.

The chain recombines TRBV29-1 with TRBJ1-3; D call uncertain. The CDR3 loop spans 12 amino acids. The ends were cut back, 6 bases at V and 1 base at J, with 7 bases in the middle. Germline CDR1 reads SQVTM; CDR2 reads ANQGSEA. CDR3 sequence (DNA): TGCAGCGTCCGGTTATCTGGAAACACCATATATTTT. Its protein product is CSVRLSGNTIYF.